This TCR beta chain is from a study of read filtering for tumor transcriptome and immune sequencing. Study context: R-ISS stage counts were under 10 for I, about 15 for II, about 7 for III. Study-level findings and limits: Compared with RNA-seq, IR-seq gave much higher clonotype depth and reliability.

From approximately 430 ng of RNA, a library with molecular barcoded alpha/delta and beta/gamma adaptors was made. From the reads, TCRdb called clonotypes with MiXCR, one entry per CDR3 protein. Of around 5,200 distinct CDR3 sequences in the sample, roughly 22% are singletons; the top ten hold roughly 18%. Worth noting for this clonotype: What it recognizes is unknown.

The CDR3 covers 16 residues. Germline CDR1 reads SGHDT; CDR2 reads YYEEEE. The J segment lost 1 base and the V segment lost 5 bases, leaving 12 bases of the junction unmatched. The V and J genes are TRBV5-6 and TRBJ2-7, with 7 bases that match TRBD2. Sequences were obtained from a population of CD138-negative cells sorted from bone marrow. The receptor's source is a donor at least 40 years old with multiple myeloma. The CDR3 protein is CASRGGDYETSYEQYF. Here the CDR3 DNA reads TGTGCCAGCAGAGGTGGGGACTACGAGACTTCCTACGAGCAGTACTTC.